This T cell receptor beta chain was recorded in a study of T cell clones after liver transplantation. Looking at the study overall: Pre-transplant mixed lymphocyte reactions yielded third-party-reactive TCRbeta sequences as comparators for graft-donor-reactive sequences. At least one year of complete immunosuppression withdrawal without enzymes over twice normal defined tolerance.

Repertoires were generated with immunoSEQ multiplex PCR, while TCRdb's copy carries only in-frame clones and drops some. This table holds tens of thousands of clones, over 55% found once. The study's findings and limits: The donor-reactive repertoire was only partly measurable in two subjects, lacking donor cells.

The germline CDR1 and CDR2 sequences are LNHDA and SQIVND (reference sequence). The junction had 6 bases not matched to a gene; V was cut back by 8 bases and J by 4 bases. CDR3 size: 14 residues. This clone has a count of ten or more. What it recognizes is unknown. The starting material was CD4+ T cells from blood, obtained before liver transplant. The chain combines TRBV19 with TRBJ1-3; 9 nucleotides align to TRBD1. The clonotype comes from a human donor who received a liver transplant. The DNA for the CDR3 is TGTGCCAGTTCGCGGACAGGGGACGGAAACACCATATATTTT. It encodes CASSRTGDGNTIYF.